The source of this T cell receptor beta chain is a study of T cell responses to AZD1222 COVID-19 vaccine. Study results and limitations: There were repertoire samples only from the period after the peak T cell response. A mostly white British donor set with more females was recruited, and clonal diversity was possibly underestimated. Two doses of AZD1222 preceded a rise in Spike-specific TCR breadth and depth. The number of AZD1222 recipients seropositive at baseline was only five or six.

Comments on this clone: Its specificity is not known.

This CDR3 comprises 13 residues. Germline V gene sequence: CDR1 LGHDT, CDR2 YNNKEL (reference sequence). V was clipped by 0 bases and J by 2 bases, with 3 bases between them. Clones were read by immunoSEQ multiplex PCR, and TCRdb kept only the in-frame ones, dropping some. The top ten hold around 0.85% of the sample, which has about 140,000 clones, approximately 93% seen once. Source: peripheral blood, taken on day 0 of MenACWY control vaccination. The chain carries TRBV3-1 (or the pseudogene TRBV3-2) and TRBJ2-3; D gene unclear. The receptor was isolated from an adult in good health. The CDR3 here is CASSQESTDTQYF. CDR3 bases: TGTGCCAGCAGCCAAGAATCCACAGATACGCAGTATTTT.